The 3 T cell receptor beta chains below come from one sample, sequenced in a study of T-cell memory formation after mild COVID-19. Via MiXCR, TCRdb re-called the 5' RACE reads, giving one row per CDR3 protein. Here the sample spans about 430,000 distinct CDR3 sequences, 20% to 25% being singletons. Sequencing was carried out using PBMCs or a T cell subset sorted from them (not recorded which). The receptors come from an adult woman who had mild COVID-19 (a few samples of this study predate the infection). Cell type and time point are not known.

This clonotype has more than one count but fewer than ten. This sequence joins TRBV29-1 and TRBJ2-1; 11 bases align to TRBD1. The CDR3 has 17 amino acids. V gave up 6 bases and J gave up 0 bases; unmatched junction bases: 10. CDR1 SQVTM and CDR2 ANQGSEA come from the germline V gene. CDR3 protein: CSVVGTGGLSSYNEQFF. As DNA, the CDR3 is TGCAGCGTGGTTGGGACAGGGGGTCTCAGCTCCTACAATGAGCAGTTCTTC.

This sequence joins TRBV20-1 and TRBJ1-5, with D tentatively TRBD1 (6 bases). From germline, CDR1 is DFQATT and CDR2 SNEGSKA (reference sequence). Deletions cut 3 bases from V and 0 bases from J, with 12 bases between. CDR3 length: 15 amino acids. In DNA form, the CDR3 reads TGCAGTGCTAGCATAGGGGGTAATAGCAATCAGCCCCAGCATTTT. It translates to CSASIGGNSNQPQHF.

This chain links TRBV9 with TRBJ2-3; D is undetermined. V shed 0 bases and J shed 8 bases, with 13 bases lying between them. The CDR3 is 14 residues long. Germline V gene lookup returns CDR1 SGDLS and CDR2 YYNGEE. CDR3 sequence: CASSVDSRLVTQYF. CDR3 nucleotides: TGTGCCAGCAGCGTAGACAGCAGGTTGGTTACGCAGTATTTT.